The T cell receptor beta chain under discussion was sequenced for a study of T cell responses to AZD1222 COVID-19 vaccine. Broader study findings: The study reported that nearly half of spike-specific TCRs target unmutated variant regions. CD4 TCRs covered the whole spike, strongest at regions 160-218 and 743-854. Most donors were white British and more were female, and clonal diversity was possibly underestimated.

The sample holds one count of this clone. Its matching antigen is unknown. Germline CDR1 MNHEY, CDR2 SMNVEV (reference sequence). V shed 6 bases and J shed 7 bases, with 15 bases lying between them. CDR3 length equals 14 residues. The data were produced by immunoSEQ multiplex PCR, yet TCRdb's version contains in-frame clones alone and is incomplete. The sample yields 80,000 to 85,000 clones, roughly 90% seen once. The receptor comes from an adult who received the AZD1222 COVID-19 vaccine. The sample here was peripheral blood, taken 28 days after the second AZD1222 dose. This rearrangement joins TRBV27 to TRBJ1-4; tentative D call: TRBD1 (6 bases). CDR3 in amino acids: CASSLLGAREKLFF. In DNA form, the CDR3 reads TGTGCCAGCAGCCTACTGGGGGCGCGTGAAAAACTGTTTTTT.